This T cell receptor beta chain was found in a study of shared clonotypes between healthy human individuals. Turning to the study itself: Each donor's CD8 memory used one plate, CD8 naive two, each CD4 subset three. Study-wide findings and caveats: Generation probabilities were higher for clonotypes shared across all four sorted-subset donors than for unshared ones.

Clones were sequenced by immunoSEQ multiplex PCR, and TCRdb holds only the in-frame ones, with some missing. The sample gives roughly 1,500,000 clones, 97% to 99% of which show up once; over 0.3% is in the top ten. CD45RA-negative memory and CD45RA+ naive subsets were split from the CD4+ cells. V lost 2 bases, J lost 4 bases, and 0 bases stayed unmatched. Germline V gene lookup returns CDR1 WNHNN and CDR2 SYGVQD (reference sequence). The CDR3 runs to 14 residues. Remarks on this clone: Its target is not known.

The source material was naive CD4+ T cells sorted from blood. Subset noted: CD45RA+ positively selected. This clonotype was obtained from a man aged 30 to 45 in good health. This chain links TRBV10-1 with TRBJ2-1; 9 nucleotides line up with TRBD2. The CDR3 sequence is CASSEGLAYNEQFF. The CDR3 coding sequence is TGCGCCAGCAGTGAGGGACTAGCGTACAATGAGCAGTTCTTC.